The present TCR beta chain was sequenced within a study of blood T cell repertoires in COVID-19. At the level of the study: The origin of the acute and convalescent COVID-19 samples was the United States, Italy and Spain. PBMCs, B-cell-depleted T cells, or T cells provided the cDNA or gDNA that made up the material.

Authors' analysis steps: Counts of nucleated cells, estimated from reference gene primer amplification, were obtained. Assay used: immunoSEQ multiplex PCR; TCRdb lists only in-frame clones, some missing. V and J calls and clone size are copied from that table; D and trimming were computed from the DNA. The sample lists fewer than 500,000 clones; roughly 89% were seen once. Enrolled during active infection, Seattle patients were then followed longitudinally. The sequence came from a man younger than 35 with COVID-19, enrolled during active disease. Specimen: peripheral blood.

The CDR3 bases are TGTGCCAGCAGTTACAACAGGGGGGGGGAGACCCAGTACTTC. Encoded protein: CASSYNRGGETQYF. The V and J genes are TRBV6-5 and TRBJ2-5, with D perhaps matching TRBD1 (8 bases). V was clipped by 2 bases and J by 5 bases, with 12 bases between them. The CDR3 contains 14 residues. Germline V gene data show CDR1 as MNHEY and CDR2 as SVGAGI.